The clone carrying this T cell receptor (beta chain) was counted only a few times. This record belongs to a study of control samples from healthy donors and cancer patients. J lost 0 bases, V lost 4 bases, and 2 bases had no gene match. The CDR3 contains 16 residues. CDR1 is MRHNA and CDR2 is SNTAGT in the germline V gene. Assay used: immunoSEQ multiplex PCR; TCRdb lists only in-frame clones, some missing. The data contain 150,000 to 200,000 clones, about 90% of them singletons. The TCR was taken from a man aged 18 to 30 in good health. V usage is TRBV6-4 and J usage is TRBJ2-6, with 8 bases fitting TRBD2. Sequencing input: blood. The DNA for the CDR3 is TGTGCCAGCAGTGGGACTAGCAGCTCTGGGGCCAACGTCCTGACTTTC. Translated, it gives CASSGTSSSGANVLTF.